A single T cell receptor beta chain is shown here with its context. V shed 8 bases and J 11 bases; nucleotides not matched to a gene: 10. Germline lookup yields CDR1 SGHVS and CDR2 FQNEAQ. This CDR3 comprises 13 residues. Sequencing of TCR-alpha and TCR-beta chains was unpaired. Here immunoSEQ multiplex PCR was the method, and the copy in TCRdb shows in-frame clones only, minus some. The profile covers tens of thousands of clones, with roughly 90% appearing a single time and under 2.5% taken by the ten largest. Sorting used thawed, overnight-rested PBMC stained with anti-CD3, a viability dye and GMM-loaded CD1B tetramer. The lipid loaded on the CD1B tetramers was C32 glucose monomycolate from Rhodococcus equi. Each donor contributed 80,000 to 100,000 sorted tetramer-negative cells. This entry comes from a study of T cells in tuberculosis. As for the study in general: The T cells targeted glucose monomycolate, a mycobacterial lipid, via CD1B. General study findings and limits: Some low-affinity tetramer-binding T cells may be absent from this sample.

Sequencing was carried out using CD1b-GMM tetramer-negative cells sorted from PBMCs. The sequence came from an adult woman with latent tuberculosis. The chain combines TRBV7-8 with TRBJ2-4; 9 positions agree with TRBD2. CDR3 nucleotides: TGTGCCAGCGGCCACAAGCTAGCGGGGCTTCAGTACTTC. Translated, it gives CASGHKLAGLQYF. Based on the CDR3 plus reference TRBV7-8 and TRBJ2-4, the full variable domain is GAGVSQSPRYKVAKRGQDVALRCDPISGHVSLFWYQQALGQGPEFLTYFQNEAQLDKSGLPSDRFFAERPEGSVSTLKIQRTQQEDSAVYLCASGHKLAGLQYFGAGTRLSVL.